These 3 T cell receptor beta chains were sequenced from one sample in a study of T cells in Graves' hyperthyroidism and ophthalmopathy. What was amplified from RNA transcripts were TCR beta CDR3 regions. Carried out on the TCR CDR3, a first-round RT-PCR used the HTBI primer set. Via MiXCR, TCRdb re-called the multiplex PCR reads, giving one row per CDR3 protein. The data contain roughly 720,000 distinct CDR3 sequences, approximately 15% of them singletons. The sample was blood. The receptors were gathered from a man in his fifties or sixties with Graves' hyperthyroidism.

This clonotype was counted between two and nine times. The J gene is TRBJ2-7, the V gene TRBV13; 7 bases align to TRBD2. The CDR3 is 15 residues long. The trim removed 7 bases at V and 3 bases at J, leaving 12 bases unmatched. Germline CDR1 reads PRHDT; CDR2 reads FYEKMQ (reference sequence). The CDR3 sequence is CASKGFRGGVYEQYF. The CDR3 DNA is TGTGCCAGCAAAGGTTTTCGGGGAGGGGTCTACGAGCAGTACTTC.

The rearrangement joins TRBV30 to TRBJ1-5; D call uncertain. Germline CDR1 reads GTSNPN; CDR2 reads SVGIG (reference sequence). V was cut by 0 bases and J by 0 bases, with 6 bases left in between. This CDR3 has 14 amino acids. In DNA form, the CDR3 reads TGTGCCTGGAGTGTAGGTGTTAGCAATCAGCCCCAGCATTTT. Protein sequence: CAWSVGVSNQPQHF.

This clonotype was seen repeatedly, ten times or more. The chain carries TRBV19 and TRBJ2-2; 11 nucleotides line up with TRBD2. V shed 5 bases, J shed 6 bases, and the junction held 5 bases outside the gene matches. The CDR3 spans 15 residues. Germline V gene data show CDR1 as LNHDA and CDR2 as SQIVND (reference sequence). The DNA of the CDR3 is TGTGCCAGTAGTCAGACTAGCGGGACTGCCGGGGAGCTGTTTTTT. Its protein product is CASSQTSGTAGELFF. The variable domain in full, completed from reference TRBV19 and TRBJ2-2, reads DGGITQSPKYLFRKEGQNVTLSCEQNLNHDAMYWYRQDPGQGLRLIYYSQIVNDFQKGDIAEGYSVSREKKESFPLTVTSAQKNPTAFYLCASSQTSGTAGELFFGEGSRLTVL.